The next 24 T cell receptor beta chains were all read from a single sample in a study of response to subunit inactivated influenza vaccine. A single record per CDR3 protein comes from TCRdb applying MiXCR to the RT-PCR reads. Among under 850,000 distinct CDR3 sequences listed, roughly 18% were seen once. Source: PBMCs from blood, taken roughly 5 days after vaccination. All receptors come from a man aged 45-65 years who received an inactivated influenza vaccine.

This clonotype appeared a few times. V usage is TRBV2 and J usage is TRBJ2-7, with 11 bases identical to TRBD2. J was trimmed by 3 bases and V by 0 bases; bases with no gene match: 1. The CDR3 length is 15 residues. Germline V CDR1 and CDR2: SNHLY, FYNNEI. CDR3 sequence (DNA): TGTGCCAGCAGTGAAGCTAGCGGGAGGGTCTACGAGCAGTACTTC. Translated: CASSEASGRVYEQYF.

This chain joins TRBV5-1 and TRBJ2-3; D unresolved. Germline V gives CDR1 SGHRS, CDR2 YFSETQ. This CDR3 region has 15 residues. Deletions cut 3 bases from V and 5 bases from J, with 16 bases between. CDR3 sequence reads: CASSSPSSKGDTQYF. The CDR3 nucleotides are TGCGCCAGCAGCTCCCCCTCAAGCAAGGGAGATACGCAGTATTTT.

The CDR3 is CSARKAQGARWETQYF. The DNA of the CDR3 is TGCAGTGCTAGAAAAGCTCAGGGGGCGCGTTGGGAGACCCAGTACTTC. V is TRBV20-1 and J is TRBJ2-5, with 8 bases that match TRBD1. The CDR3 loop spans 16 amino acids. The J segment lost 5 bases and the V segment lost 2 bases, leaving 13 bases of the junction unmatched. Looked up from germline, CDR1 is DFQATT and CDR2 is SNEGSKA (reference sequence).

Remarks on this clonotype: At one end, the junction sequence differs from germline, possibly due to a read error. CDR3 nucleotides: TGTGCCCGCAGTCAACAGCGGGGCCTTGGCTCTGGGGCCAACGTCCTGACTTTC. This translates into CARSQQRGLGSGANVLTF. The chain carries TRBV2 and TRBJ2-6, with 7 bases that match TRBD2. The CDR3 covers 18 residues. Germline V gives CDR1 SNHLY, CDR2 FYNNEI.

The chain couples TRBV28 to TRBJ1-5; D unclear. There are 15 residues in the CDR3. V shed 6 bases and J shed 6 bases, with 18 bases lying between them. Per germline, CDR1 MDHEN and CDR2 SYDVKM. The CDR3 nucleotides read TGTGCCAGCAGCCTATTTACGGAGCGCGGTCAGCCCCAGCATTTT. This encodes CASSLFTERGQPQHF.

A few counts support this clonotype. V is TRBV6-2 or TRBV6-3 and J is TRBJ2-1, with D tentatively TRBD2 (6 bases). The CDR3 is made up of 13 amino acids. V lost 8 bases and J 6 bases, leaving 14 bases between the germline ends. Germline-derived CDR1 and CDR2 are MNHEY and SVGEGT. CDR3 amino acids: CASSDGRVNEQFF. Written as DNA, the CDR3 is TGTGCCAGCTCGGACGGGAGAGTCAATGAGCAGTTCTTC.

This clonotype has a count of ten or more. The chain has TRBV6-6 and TRBJ1-5; D unclear. Trimming left V 6 bases short and J 0 bases short, with 6 bases between. In germline, CDR1 is MNHNY, CDR2 SVGAGI (reference sequence). The CDR3 sequence is 13 residues long. The CDR3, as DNA: TGTGCCAGCAGCCAAAATAGCAATCAGCCCCAGCATTTT. Encoded protein: CASSQNSNQPQHF.

The chain uses TRBV20-1 and TRBJ2-2; TRBD2 might be the D (5 bases). The V and J ends lost 2 bases and 5 bases respectively, with 18 bases between them. Germline assignment: CDR1 DFQATT and CDR2 SNEGSKA (reference sequence). This CDR3 region has 16 residues. CDR3 sequence reads: CSARRDRLARTGELFF. The CDR3 region has the DNA TGCAGTGCTAGAAGGGATCGTCTAGCCCGAACCGGGGAGCTGTTTTTT.

This chain links TRBV20-1 with TRBJ1-2; D is unresolved. CDR3 length: 13 residues. V was pared by 2 bases and J by 0 bases, with 7 bases between. From germline, CDR1 is DFQATT and CDR2 SNEGSKA (reference sequence). CDR3 protein: CSARQVANYGYTF. The CDR3 nucleotides are TGCAGTGCTAGACAGGTAGCTAACTATGGCTACACCTTC.

The chain employs TRBV11-1 and TRBJ2-1; 7 bases are a match to TRBD2. With 2 bases clipped from V and 9 bases from J, the junction kept 19 bases outside the gene matches. Germline V CDR1 and CDR2: SGHAT, FQDESV (reference sequence). The CDR3 is 18 residues long. The CDR3 DNA reads TGTGCCAGCAGCTTATTTGACGGGGGGACGGTGTTACAACGTGAGCAGTTCTTC. Translating it yields CASSLFDGGTVLQREQFF.

V is TRBV12-3 or TRBV12-4 and J is TRBJ2-5, with TRBD1 identical over 7 bases. This CDR3 is built from 14 residues. V gave up 5 bases and J gave up 1 base; unmatched junction bases: 4. CDR3 sequence reads: CASSANRGQETQYF. As DNA, the CDR3 is TGTGCCAGCAGTGCCAACAGGGGCCAAGAGACCCAGTACTTC.

The rearrangement joins TRBV28 to TRBJ2-2; 10 bases match TRBD1. The germline V gene has CDR1 MDHEN and CDR2 SYDVKM. The CDR3 length is 16 residues. The V gene end was trimmed by 6 bases and the J gene end by 6 bases; junction bases not matched to a gene: 10. The CDR3 nucleotides are TGTGCCAGCAGCCCCCTGGGACAGGGGCTAGCCGGGGAGCTGTTTTTT. Its protein product is CASSPLGQGLAGELFF. Based on the CDR3 plus reference TRBV28 and TRBJ2-2, the full variable domain is DVKVTQSSRYLVKRTGEKVFLECVQDMDHENMFWYRQDPGLGLRLIYFSYDVKMKEKGDIPEGYSVSREKKERFSLILESASTNQTSMYLCASSPLGQGLAGELFFGEGSRLTVL.

This clonotype was recorded a few times. The chain has TRBV20-1 and TRBJ2-3; D unresolved. Germline CDR1 reads DFQATT; CDR2 reads SNEGSKA (reference sequence). The CDR3 is made up of 13 amino acids. The ends were cut back, 4 bases at V and 4 bases at J, with 12 bases in the middle. CDR3 DNA sequence: TGCAGTGCTACGATAGGTGGGCCAGATACGCAGTATTTT. Its protein is CSATIGGPDTQYF.

The chain recombines TRBV7-2 with TRBJ2-6, with D possibly matching TRBD2 (5 bases). V was cut by 5 bases and J by 0 bases, with 14 bases left in between. Germline assignment: CDR1 SGHTA and CDR2 FQGNSA. This CDR3 spans 17 amino acids. CDR3 loop: CASSPVGITSGANVLTF. The DNA of the CDR3 is TGTGCCAGCAGCCCCGTCGGGATAACCTCTGGGGCCAACGTCCTGACTTTC.

This clonotype was seen many times. The chain is built from TRBV12-3 or TRBV12-4 and TRBJ1-5; 9 bases match TRBD1. The V segment lost 6 bases and the J segment 5 bases; nucleotides outside the gene matches: 8. The CDR3 runs 15 residues. CDR3 DNA: TGTGCCAGCAGCGCTCCGGGACAGGGTGATCAGCCCCAGCATTTT. This codes for CASSAPGQGDQPQHF.

This clonotype appeared a few times. The V and J genes are TRBV2 and TRBJ2-1, with D uncertain. Between the trimmed V and J ends, which lost 3 bases and 0 bases, there was a span of 12 bases. The CDR3 is 16 amino acids. From germline, CDR1 is SNHLY and CDR2 FYNNEI. Written as DNA, the CDR3 is TGTGCCAGCAGTGATTTGCTCTTCACCTCCTACAATGAGCAGTTCTTC. Translation: CASSDLLFTSYNEQFF. Full variable domain (remainder filled in from reference TRBV2 and TRBJ2-1): EPEVTQTPSHQVTQMGQEVILRCVPISNHLYFYWYRQILGQKVEFLVSFYNNEISEKSEIFDDQFSVERPDGSNFTLKIRSTKLEDSAMYFCASSDLLFTSYNEQFFGPGTRLTVL.

The chain joins TRBV10-3 to TRBJ1-1; 7 nucleotides line up with TRBD1. The germline V gene encodes CDR1 ENHRY and CDR2 SYGVKD. Losses at the gene ends were 10 bases for V and 0 bases for J; bases not matched to a gene: 8. The CDR3 extends over 14 amino acids. CDR3 DNA: TGTGCCACCACAGGGGACCCCCTGAACACTGAAGCTTTCTTT. Translation gives CATTGDPLNTEAFF.

The chain has TRBV12-3 or TRBV12-4 and TRBJ2-1, with 11 bases lining up with TRBD2. The CDR3 contains 16 residues. The trim removed 6 bases at V and 5 bases at J, leaving 9 bases unmatched. The chain's CDR3 is CASRQTGTSGDNEQFF. The DNA of the CDR3 is TGTGCCAGCAGACAAACCGGGACTAGCGGAGACAATGAGCAGTTCTTC.

This clonotype was recorded once. The chain is built from TRBV2 and TRBJ2-7; maybe TRBD1 (6 bases). The CDR3 has 11 amino acids. In germline, CDR1 is SNHLY, CDR2 FYNNEI. Trimming removed 5 bases from V and 9 bases from J, with 11 bases in between. Here the CDR3 DNA reads TGTGCCAGCAGTTTAAAGGGGGTGCAGTACTTC. Translation gives CASSLKGVQYF.

The CDR3 spells CSARFLAGLGRDTQYF. CDR3 DNA sequence: TGCAGTGCTAGATTTCTAGCGGGGCTCGGGCGGGATACGCAGTATTTT. This chain connects TRBV20-1 to TRBJ2-3, with 9 bases matching TRBD2. This CDR3 is built from 16 residues. Trimming cost V 2 bases and J 6 bases; bases outside gene matches: 12. Germline assignment: CDR1 DFQATT and CDR2 SNEGSKA (reference sequence).

This clonotype has only a few counts. CDR3 residues: CASSQEAIQETQYF. The CDR3 region has the DNA TGTGCCAGCAGCCAAGAGGCTATCCAAGAGACCCAGTACTTC. The V call is TRBV4-2, the J call TRBJ2-5; D is uncertain. V dropped 0 bases and J dropped 1 base, with 6 bases sitting between them. This CDR3 has 14 residues. Germline loops: CDR1 LGHNA, CDR2 YNFKEQ.

This clonotype appeared a few times. The chain recombines TRBV10-3 with TRBJ2-1; 7 bases map to TRBD1. The CDR3 is made up of 20 amino acids. V gave up 1 base and J gave up 0 bases; unmatched junction bases: 15. From germline, CDR1 is ENHRY and CDR2 SYGVKD. DNA for the CDR3: TGTGCCATCAGTGAGTACAGGGGACGGGCCCGACAGAGCTCCTACAATGAGCAGTTCTTC. It encodes CAISEYRGRARQSSYNEQFF.

The sample holds one count of this clonotype. V and J are TRBV7-8 and TRBJ2-5; D unclear. This CDR3 has 13 residues. Germline V CDR1 and CDR2: SGHVS, FQNEAQ. V lost 5 bases and J 2 bases, leaving 9 bases between the germline ends. The CDR3 protein is CASSPADQETQYF. DNA for the CDR3: TGTGCCAGCAGCCCCGCGGATCAAGAGACCCAGTACTTC.

This clonotype has only a few counts. This chain joins TRBV20-1 and TRBJ2-2; no clear D gene. Germline assignment: CDR1 DFQATT and CDR2 SNEGSKA (reference sequence). This CDR3 comprises 12 residues. Between the trimmed V and J ends, which lost 2 bases and 5 bases, there was a span of 6 bases. CDR3: CSARSRTGELFF. CDR3 DNA: TGCAGTGCTAGAAGCAGGACCGGGGAGCTGTTTTTT.